A single sample gave rise to the 21 T cell receptor beta chains below, sequenced in a study of cytomegalovirus exposure and HLA in healthy donors. The primer mix had 60 Vbeta and 13 Jbeta primers. Here immunoSEQ multiplex PCR was the method, and the copy in TCRdb shows in-frame clones only, minus some. The top ten hold approximately 1.7% of the sample, which has around 130,000 clones, about 85% seen once. Sequencing used PBMCs. Receptors originate from a boy younger than 18 in good health and CMV-seronegative.

V usage is TRBV7-3 and J usage is TRBJ2-1, with TRBD2 as a possible D gene (5 bases). The CDR3 totals 15 residues. CDR1 and CDR2 from the germline V gene are SGHTA and FQGTGA. V lost 1 base to trimming and J lost 3 bases, with 10 bases between them. In nucleotides, the CDR3 is TGTGCCAGCAGCTTAAGGCTAGCCGACTACAATGAGCAGTTCTTC. Its protein product is CASSLRLADYNEQFF.

CDR3 bases: TGTGCAAGTCGCTTACCCCGTCCAGGACTGGGGGCTGGGAACACCGGGGAGCTGTTTTTT. This sequence encodes CASRLPRPGLGAGNTGELFF. The gene calls are TRBV12-2 and TRBJ2-2; TRBD1 is taken as the D call from the table, unchecked against the DNA. TRBV12-2 is marked as a pseudogene. The CDR3 contains 20 residues.

The CDR3 protein is CASSSGSGAGNTIYF. The CDR3 coding sequence is TGTGCCAGCAGTTCAGGGTCGGGCGCTGGAAACACCATATATTTT. The genes are TRBV6-1 and TRBJ1-3; tentative D call: TRBD1 (5 bases). The germline V and J ends were trimmed by 5 bases and 2 bases, with 13 bases remaining between them. Germline lookup yields CDR1 MNHNS and CDR2 SASEGT. There are 15 residues in the CDR3.

The chain carries TRBV6-1 and TRBJ2-5, with TRBD2 matching over 8 bases. This CDR3 is built from 13 residues. Looked up from germline, CDR1 is MNHNS and CDR2 is SASEGT. The V segment lost 6 bases and the J segment 5 bases; nucleotides outside the gene matches: 5. CDR3 loop: CASRAGGRETQYF. The CDR3 DNA reads TGTGCCAGCAGGGCGGGGGGCCGGGAGACCCAGTACTTC.

The chain carries TRBV4-3 and TRBJ2-1; D possibly corresponds to TRBD1 (5 bases). The germline CDR1 and CDR2 sequences are LGHNA and YSLEER. The CDR3 loop spans 15 amino acids. Trimming removed 4 bases from V and 7 bases from J, with 17 bases in between. DNA of the CDR3: TGCGCCAGCAGCCCCGGCCCACCGACAGATAATGAGCAGTTCTTC. This gives the protein CASSPGPPTDNEQFF.

The rearrangement joins TRBV14 to TRBJ2-7, with 7 bases aligning to TRBD1. This CDR3 spans 16 amino acids. Trimming took 4 bases from V and 2 from J; bases not matched to a gene: 11. Germline loops: CDR1 SGHDN, CDR2 FVKESK. CDR3 protein: CASSRRQGVRAYEQYF. Written as DNA, the CDR3 is TGTGCCAGCAGCCGCCGACAGGGCGTAAGGGCCTACGAGCAGTACTTC.

V gene TRBV27 combines with J gene TRBJ2-7; D is perhaps TRBD1 (5 bases). Trimming took 7 bases from V and 5 from J, leaving 24 bases between them. CDR1 and CDR2 (germline): MNHEY, SMNVEV (reference sequence). CDR3 size: 16 residues. As DNA, the CDR3 is TGTGCCAGCACCATGCGCAGGGTAAGTAGGTTCCACGAGCAGTACTTC. Protein sequence: CASTMRRVSRFHEQYF.

The chain has TRBV2 and TRBJ1-3, with 7 bases fitting TRBD1. This CDR3 has 15 residues. The ends lost 0 bases at V and 3 bases at J; junction bases unmatched: 2. The V gene's germline CDR1 is SNHLY and CDR2 FYNNEI. Written as DNA, the CDR3 is TGTGCCAGCAGTGAAGCAGGGGGCTTTGGAAACACCATATATTTT. Translated, it gives CASSEAGGFGNTIYF.

J is TRBJ2-1 and V is TRBV6-5, with 9 bases lining up with TRBD2. The CDR3 sequence is 15 residues long. V shed 6 bases, J shed 1 base, and the junction held 4 bases outside the gene matches. The germline V gene encodes CDR1 MNHEY and CDR2 SVGAGI. This chain's CDR3 is CASRLSGGSYNEQFF. The CDR3 region has the DNA TGTGCCAGCAGACTTAGCGGGGGTTCCTACAATGAGCAGTTCTTC.

The V gene is TRBV19, the J gene TRBJ1-5; 7 nucleotides line up with TRBD1. Germline CDR1 is LNHDA and CDR2 is SQIVND (reference sequence). V was clipped by 4 bases and J by 5 bases; unmatched bases: 5. The CDR3 runs to 14 residues. CDR3 sequence reads: CASSNTGVDQPQHF. Here the CDR3 DNA reads TGTGCCAGTAGTAATACAGGGGTGGATCAGCCCCAGCATTTT.

The chain uses TRBV18 and TRBJ2-2, with D maybe TRBD1 (6 bases). V was cut by 3 bases and J by 1 base, with 6 bases left in between. Germline CDR1 is KGHSH and CDR2 is LQKENI. The CDR3 has 14 amino acids. The CDR3 is CASSPGQNTGELFF. CDR3 nucleotide sequence: TGTGCCAGCTCACCGGGACAGAACACCGGGGAGCTGTTTTTT.

The rearrangement joins TRBV4-2 to TRBJ2-7, with 10 positions matching TRBD2. This CDR3 is built from 16 residues. The junction had 8 bases not matched to a gene; V was cut back by 4 bases and J by 2 bases. CDR1 is LGHNA, CDR2 YNFKEQ, per germline. This chain's CDR3 is CASSLDLAGAPYEQYF. The CDR3 nucleotides read TGTGCCAGCAGCCTTGATCTAGCGGGAGCTCCCTACGAGCAGTACTTC.

CDR3 region: CASTPAAGEQFF. CDR3 in DNA: TGTGCCAGCACCCCGGCGGCGGGAGAGCAGTTCTTC. The V call is TRBV6-6, the J call TRBJ2-1; a possible D gene is TRBD2 (6 bases). This CDR3 spans 12 amino acids. Germline V gives CDR1 MNHNY, CDR2 SVGAGI (reference sequence). The germline V and J ends were trimmed by 7 bases and 10 bases, with 14 bases remaining between them.

The chain carries TRBV6-5 and TRBJ2-1, with TRBD1 identical over 9 bases. The CDR3 is 15 residues long. V lost 6 bases, J lost 2 bases, and 5 bases stayed unmatched. Germline lookup yields CDR1 MNHEY and CDR2 SVGAGI. CDR3 sequence: CASSSRQGAYNEQFF. The CDR3 DNA reads as TGTGCCAGCAGCTCCCGACAGGGGGCCTACAATGAGCAGTTCTTC.

This clone was seen more than once but under ten times. The chain links TRBV5-6 to TRBJ2-7, with unresolved D. Germline V gives CDR1 SGHDT, CDR2 YYEEEE. CDR3 length: 14 amino acids. V lost 0 bases, J lost 1 base, and 8 bases lay in between. CDR3 DNA sequence: TGTGCCAGCAGCTTGGATGCACAGTCCTACGAGCAGTACTTC. Translation gives CASSLDAQSYEQYF.

The rearrangement joins TRBV15 to TRBJ1-3; 9 bases fit TRBD1. CDR3 size: 15 residues. V was clipped by 8 bases and J by 0 bases; unmatched bases: 5. Germline V CDR1 and CDR2: LNHNV, YYDKDF (reference sequence). CDR3 residues: CATEPGQGSGNTIYF. CDR3 DNA sequence: TGTGCCACCGAACCGGGACAGGGCTCTGGAAACACCATATATTTT.

J is TRBJ1-2 and V is TRBV19, with a weak D call TRBD1 (5 bases). Germline V lookup: CDR1 LNHDA, CDR2 SQIVND (reference sequence). This CDR3 is 15 amino acids long. V lost 2 bases, J lost 0 bases, and 10 bases lay in between. CDR3: CASSIQGTSNYGYTF. The CDR3 region has the DNA TGTGCCAGTAGTATACAGGGCACCTCTAACTATGGCTACACCTTC. The full variable domain, with the rest looked up from reference TRBV19 and TRBJ1-2, is DGGITQSPKYLFRKEGQNVTLSCEQNLNHDAMYWYRQDPGQGLRLIYYSQIVNDFQKGDIAEGYSVSREKKESFPLTVTSAQKNPTAFYLCASSIQGTSNYGYTFGSGTRLTVV.

The rearrangement links TRBV29-1 to TRBJ2-5; D may be TRBD2 (5 bases). V gave up 4 bases and J gave up 5 bases, with 11 bases separating them. This CDR3 region has 12 residues. The germline gives CDR1 SQVTM, CDR2 ANQGSEA. DNA for the CDR3: TGCAGCGTTGGACCGGCGGGCGAGACCCAGTACTTC. It codes for CSVGPAGETQYF.

This clone came up a few times. The rearrangement uses TRBV4-2 and TRBJ1-6; D unresolved. V lost 3 bases to trimming and J lost 9 bases, with 21 bases between them. CDR3 length: 17 amino acids. Germline lookup yields CDR1 LGHNA and CDR2 YNFKEQ. CDR3 DNA sequence: TGTGCCAGCAGCCACGGAAGGACGGAGGGAATGAGTTCACCCCTCCACTTT. It yields the protein CASSHGRTEGMSSPLHF.

The chain employs TRBV18 and TRBJ2-7; tentative D call: TRBD2 (6 bases). The V end was cut by 6 bases, the J end by 3 bases, with 12 bases between. CDR3 length: 13 residues. Germline loops: CDR1 KGHSH, CDR2 LQKENI. The CDR3 bases are TGTGCCAGCTCTATTAGCGGAGACTACGAGCAGTACTTC. It codes for CASSISGDYEQYF.

The chain carries TRBV2 and TRBJ2-1; 8 bases agree with TRBD1. The V gene's germline CDR1 is SNHLY and CDR2 FYNNEI. The CDR3 has 14 amino acids. After removal of 5 bases from V and 9 bases from J, the junction contained 9 bases not matched to a gene. The CDR3 DNA follows: TGTGCCAGCAGTCCTCAGGACAGGGTTGCTGAGCAGTTCTTC. This translates into CASSPQDRVAEQFF.